These 32 T cell receptor beta chains were all obtained from the same sample, sequenced in a study of cytomegalovirus exposure and HLA in healthy donors. PCR employed 60 Vbeta and 13 Jbeta primers. TCRdb keeps only in-frame clones here, not all; method: immunoSEQ multiplex PCR. The data hold 100,000 to 150,000 clones, with approximately 80% observed a single time. Sequenced sample: PBMCs. The source of these receptors is a man aged 30-40 years in good health and CMV-seropositive.

V is TRBV27 and J is TRBJ2-5, with 9 positions matching TRBD1. Germline CDR1 and CDR2: MNHEY and SMNVEV (reference sequence). V was clipped by 6 bases and J by 5 bases; unmatched bases: 7. The CDR3 runs 14 residues. The CDR3: CASSQQGAGETQYF. CDR3 DNA sequence: TGTGCCAGCAGCCAACAGGGGGCTGGGGAGACCCAGTACTTC.

This chain uses TRBV7-8 with TRBJ2-7; 9 bases match TRBD2. Trimming took 1 base from V and 0 from J; bases not matched to a gene: 7. The CDR3 extends over 17 amino acids. In germline, CDR1 is SGHVS, CDR2 FQNEAQ. The CDR3 DNA follows: TGTGCCAGCAGCTTAGAGGCTTCTAGCGGGGCCTCCTACGAGCAGTACTTC. Translation gives CASSLEASSGASYEQYF. The variable domain in full, completed from reference TRBV7-8 and TRBJ2-7, reads GAGVSQSPRYKVAKRGQDVALRCDPISGHVSLFWYQQALGQGPEFLTYFQNEAQLDKSGLPSDRFFAERPEGSVSTLKIQRTQQEDSAVYLCASSLEASSGASYEQYFGPGTRLTVT.

The CDR3 is CASSFVRGDYEQYF. DNA of the CDR3: TGTGCCAGCAGCTTTGTGCGGGGGGACTACGAGCAGTACTTC. The rearrangement uses TRBV7-2 and TRBJ2-7; 8 bases agree with TRBD2. Per germline, CDR1 SGHTA and CDR2 FQGNSA. The CDR3 is 14 amino acids. The ends lost 3 bases at V and 3 bases at J; junction bases unmatched: 4.

The genes are TRBV2 and TRBJ1-1, with 7 bases matching TRBD1. Germline V lookup: CDR1 SNHLY, CDR2 FYNNEI. V lost 6 bases to trimming and J lost 4 bases; unmatched junction nucleotides: 2. There are 12 residues in the CDR3. This CDR3 reads CASRAGGTEAFF. CDR3 in DNA: TGTGCCAGCAGGGCAGGGGGCACTGAAGCTTTCTTT.

The rearrangement links TRBV10-3 to TRBJ2-7, with 9 bases fitting TRBD1. Germline-derived CDR1 and CDR2 are ENHRY and SYGVKD. V shed 6 bases, J shed 6 bases, and the junction held 6 bases outside the gene matches. There are 13 residues in the CDR3. DNA for the CDR3: TGTGCCATCAGCCAGGACAGGGGAGGCGAGCAGTACTTC. Translating gives CAISQDRGGEQYF.

The J gene is TRBJ1-5, the V gene TRBV12-5; D is unresolved. This CDR3 region has 15 residues. Germline V gene data show CDR1 as LGHNT and CDR2 as FRNRAP. V shed 2 bases and J shed 0 bases, with 8 bases lying between them. The DNA for the CDR3 is TGTGCTAGTGGTTTGCCCAGATATAGCAATCAGCCCCAGCATTTT. Its translation: CASGLPRYSNQPQHF.

The V call is TRBV5-6, the J call TRBJ1-5, with D uncertain. CDR3 length: 16 residues. CDR1 is SGHDT and CDR2 is YYEEEE in the germline V gene. Trimming removed 4 bases at V and 7 bases at J, with 21 bases between. The CDR3 DNA follows: TGTGCCAGCAGCCTTGACGGACTCTCCCCTTGGCAGCCCCAGCATTTT. Residues: CASSLDGLSPWQPQHF.

The chain combines TRBV2 with TRBJ1-2; possible D gene TRBD1, 6 bases. Germline CDR1 is SNHLY and CDR2 is FYNNEI. V lost 0 bases to trimming and J lost 5 bases, with 10 bases between them. CDR3 size: 14 residues. CDR3: CASSEAAGAYGYTF. The DNA for the CDR3 is TGTGCCAGCAGTGAAGCCGCAGGGGCGTATGGCTACACCTTC. The full variable domain, with the rest looked up from reference TRBV2 and TRBJ1-2, is EPEVTQTPSHQVTQMGQEVILRCVPISNHLYFYWYRQILGQKVEFLVSFYNNEISEKSEIFDDQFSVERPDGSNFTLKIRSTKLEDSAMYFCASSEAAGAYGYTFGSGTRLTVV.

This clone was observed a few times. V usage is TRBV9 and J usage is TRBJ2-7; D unresolved. Germline loops: CDR1 SGDLS, CDR2 YYNGEE. CDR3 length equals 20 residues. Trimming stripped 4 bases from V and 4 bases from J, with 33 bases between. Written as DNA, the CDR3 is TGTGCCAGCAGCAATCCAAACGACGACACCTCGAACCGTCCCAAATACGAGCAGTACTTC. Translated, it gives CASSNPNDDTSNRPKYEQYF.

The chain recombines TRBV14 with TRBJ1-1; D possibly corresponds to TRBD1 (5 bases). Deletions cut 4 bases from V and 4 bases from J, with 13 bases between. Germline CDR1 SGHDN, CDR2 FVKESK. This CDR3 has 14 residues. CDR3 sequence: CASSRLERGTEAFF. The CDR3 DNA sequence: TGTGCCAGCAGCCGCCTCGAAAGGGGCACTGAAGCTTTCTTT.

In nucleotides, the CDR3 is TGCGCCAGCAGCCAAGCTGGACAAATTAATTCACCCCTCCACTTT. Translated, it gives CASSQAGQINSPLHF. This chain links TRBV4-1 with TRBJ1-6, with D possibly matching TRBD1 (5 bases). Deletions cut 1 base from V and 6 bases from J, with 10 bases between. Germline V gives CDR1 MGHRA, CDR2 YSYEKL. The CDR3 loop spans 15 amino acids.

This chain's CDR3 is CASSLGTGAGNTIYF. The CDR3 region has the DNA TGTGCCAGCAGCTTAGGTACCGGGGCTGGAAACACCATATATTTT. The chain has TRBV11-2 and TRBJ1-3; D remains unclear. The CDR3 extends over 15 amino acids. Germline V CDR1 and CDR2: SGHAT, FQNNGV. Trimming left V 1 base short and J 2 bases short, with 9 bases between. Together with reference TRBV11-2 and TRBJ1-3, the CDR3 gives the full variable domain: EAGVAQSPRYKIIEKRQSVAFWCNPISGHATLYWYQQILGQGPKLLIQFQNNGVVDDSQLPKDRFSAERLKGVDSTLKIQPAKLEDSAVYLCASSLGTGAGNTIYFGEGSWLTVV.

The chain combines TRBV27 with TRBJ1-1, with unresolved D. V lost 2 bases to trimming and J lost 2 bases, with 9 bases between them. Per the germline V gene, CDR1 is MNHEY and CDR2 is SMNVEV (reference sequence). The CDR3 is 14 amino acids. CDR3 sequence reads: CASSLGGPNTEAFF. Here the CDR3 DNA reads TGTGCCAGCAGTTTAGGAGGGCCCAACACTGAAGCTTTCTTT.

The chain is built from TRBV2 and TRBJ2-1; 10 bases agree with TRBD2. The CDR3 is 15 amino acids. Germline V lookup: CDR1 SNHLY, CDR2 FYNNEI. After removal of 2 bases from V and 8 bases from J, the junction contained 6 bases not matched to a gene. The DNA for the CDR3 is TGTGCCAGCAGTGAAAGCGGGGGGGCTTCTTATGAGCAGTTCTTC. It encodes CASSESGGASYEQFF.

The chain links TRBV28 to TRBJ2-7; D is possibly TRBD1 (5 bases). V lost 6 bases to trimming and J lost 2 bases, with 14 bases between them. Germline loops: CDR1 MDHEN, CDR2 SYDVKM. The CDR3 has 14 amino acids. CDR3 amino acids: CASSSPGRAYEQYF. The DNA for the CDR3 is TGTGCCAGCAGCTCTCCAGGGCGAGCCTACGAGCAGTACTTC.

This clone has only one observation. V usage is TRBV7-2 and J usage is TRBJ1-2, with D maybe TRBD1 (5 bases). Germline-derived CDR1 and CDR2 are SGHTA and FQGNSA. The CDR3 sequence is 13 residues long. V gave up 3 bases and J gave up 13 bases, with 18 bases separating them. The CDR3 loop is CASSLRFTGSPTF. For the CDR3, the DNA is TGTGCCAGCAGCTTGAGGTTTACAGGCTCCCCCACCTTC.

The CDR3 reads CASNSLLGAAEQFF. The CDR3 DNA is TGTGCCAGCAACTCCTTATTAGGGGCCGCTGAGCAGTTCTTC. The chain has TRBV5-6 and TRBJ2-1, with a possible D match to TRBD1 (5 bases). CDR3 size: 14 residues. V dropped 6 bases and J dropped 9 bases, with 19 bases sitting between them. The germline V gene has CDR1 SGHDT and CDR2 YYEEEE.

The chain links TRBV4-2 to TRBJ1-2; TRBD1 matches at 10 bases. The germline V gene has CDR1 LGHNA and CDR2 YNFKEQ. This CDR3 has 14 amino acids. V trimming: 5 bases; J trimming: 3 bases; junction bases outside the gene matches: 3. CDR3 DNA: TGTGCCAGCAGCGGGACAGGGGCGTACTATGGCTACACCTTC. Translating it yields CASSGTGAYYGYTF.

The chain joins TRBV6-1 to TRBJ1-4; D unresolved. Trimming shortened V by 4 bases and J by 5 bases, and 8 bases separated the two germline ends. Germline V gene sequence: CDR1 MNHNS, CDR2 SASEGT. The CDR3 spans 13 residues. For the CDR3, the DNA is TGTGCCAGCAGTGCCAGGTTGAATGAAAAACTGTTTTTT. Protein sequence: CASSARLNEKLFF.

This chain connects TRBV4-1 to TRBJ1-2; no definite D call. With 3 bases removed from V and 2 bases from J, the gap between germline ends came to 19 bases. The CDR3 loop spans 17 amino acids. Looked up from germline, CDR1 is MGHRA and CDR2 is YSYEKL. For the CDR3, the DNA is TGCGCCAGCAGCCACTCTAGACTGGCCCTCCGCAACTATGGCTACACCTTC. This translates into CASSHSRLALRNYGYTF.

The chain employs TRBV7-8 and TRBJ1-1; unclear D gene. CDR1 is SGHVS, CDR2 FQNEAQ, per germline. V was pared by 1 base and J by 3 bases, with 9 bases between. This CDR3 is 14 amino acids long. CDR3 sequence reads: CASSLVAGDTEAFF. In DNA, the CDR3 is TGTGCCAGCAGCTTAGTGGCCGGGGACACTGAAGCTTTCTTT.

The rearrangement joins TRBV11-2 to TRBJ1-1, with D unresolved. Germline lookup yields CDR1 SGHAT and CDR2 FQNNGV. Trimming left V 6 bases short and J 1 base short, with 12 bases between. The CDR3 covers 14 residues. The CDR3 DNA reads TGTGCCAGCAGAGGACTAATGGAGAACACTGAAGCTTTCTTT. Translating it yields CASRGLMENTEAFF.

The chain uses TRBV19 and TRBJ2-7, with 8 bases matching TRBD2. J gave up 5 bases and V 3 bases, and 9 bases lay outside the gene matches. Germline V gene sequence: CDR1 LNHDA, CDR2 SQIVND (reference sequence). CDR3 length equals 15 residues. The CDR3 region has the DNA TGTGCCAGTAGTATGGTGGGCGGGGGGCCCGACGAGCAGTACTTC. Translated: CASSMVGGGPDEQYF.

The chain combines TRBV29-1 with TRBJ2-7; D possibly corresponds to TRBD2 (7 bases). CDR1 and CDR2 (germline): SQVTM, ANQGSEA. The CDR3 totals 15 residues. Trimming pared 4 bases from V and 3 bases from J, leaving 19 bases between. The CDR3: CSVVSLRGGLYEQYF. The CDR3 region has the DNA TGCAGCGTTGTTAGTTTGAGGGGGGGCCTCTACGAGCAGTACTTC.

V usage is TRBV6-5 and J usage is TRBJ2-7; D may be TRBD2 (5 bases). In germline, CDR1 is MNHEY, CDR2 SVGAGI. There are 15 residues in the CDR3. V lost 2 bases to trimming and J lost 4 bases, with 15 bases between them. CDR3 loop: CASSYLQDSSYEQYF. The CDR3 DNA follows: TGTGCCAGCAGTTACCTCCAGGACTCGTCGTACGAGCAGTACTTC.

CDR3 DNA sequence: TGTGCCAGTAGTATTCAGTTCTCGTCAGGGTTGGAGCAGCCCCAGCATTTT. Protein: CASSIQFSSGLEQPQHF. The J gene is TRBJ1-5, the V gene TRBV19; TRBD1 is a possible D gene (5 bases). Trimming pared 3 bases from V and 7 bases from J, leaving 22 bases between. This CDR3 is 17 amino acids long. Germline V gives CDR1 LNHDA, CDR2 SQIVND (reference sequence).

This clone has a single count. The chain recombines TRBV10-2 with TRBJ2-2; weak D call: TRBD1 (5 bases). V was cut by 5 bases and J by 6 bases, with 16 bases left in between. The CDR3 is 15 amino acids. The germline CDR1 and CDR2 sequences are WSHSY and SAAADI. The CDR3 sequence: CASSPDLRVPGELFF. The CDR3 DNA reads TGCGCCAGCAGTCCCGACCTCAGGGTCCCCGGGGAGCTGTTTTTT.

V and J are TRBV7-8 and TRBJ2-2; weak D call: TRBD2 (5 bases). V gave up 8 bases and J gave up 8 bases, with 12 bases separating them. Germline assignment: CDR1 SGHVS and CDR2 FQNEAQ. The CDR3 sequence is 12 residues long. The CDR3 spells CASLLARGELFF. CDR3 in DNA: TGTGCCAGCCTCCTAGCCAGGGGGGAGCTGTTTTTT.

The rearrangement links TRBV6-5 to TRBJ1-2; TRBD1 is a possible D gene (5 bases). This CDR3 is 13 amino acids long. Germline V gives CDR1 MNHEY, CDR2 SVGAGI. Trimming removed 5 bases at V and 8 bases at J, with 15 bases between. The CDR3 reads CASSRGENRGYTF. In DNA form, the CDR3 reads TGTGCCAGCAGTCGGGGGGAGAATAGAGGCTACACCTTC.

Points on this clone: Within the sample, other DNA sequences also encode this same CDR3. This chain connects TRBV18 to TRBJ1-4, with 9 bases lining up with TRBD1. CDR1 and CDR2 from the germline V gene are KGHSH and LQKENI. The CDR3 is 14 amino acids. V lost 6 bases and J lost 5; bases outside the gene matches: 4. The CDR3 sequence: CASSPGQGNEKLFF. CDR3 DNA sequence: TGTGCCAGCTCTCCGGGACAGGGAAATGAAAAACTGTTTTTT.

This clone came up a few times. The chain couples TRBV25-1 to TRBJ2-7; 8 nucleotides agree with TRBD1. The CDR3 covers 16 residues. Germline V lookup: CDR1 MGHDK, CDR2 SYGVNS. With V trimmed by 3 bases and J by 2 bases, 9 bases remained unmatched. The CDR3 sequence: CASSDPLQGVAYEQYF. The CDR3 DNA reads as TGTGCCAGCAGTGACCCTCTACAGGGGGTCGCCTACGAGCAGTACTTC.

The chain uses TRBV10-3 and TRBJ2-2; 8 bases are a match to TRBD2. V trimming: 5 bases; J trimming: 5 bases; junction bases outside the gene matches: 4. This CDR3 is built from 14 residues. CDR1 ENHRY and CDR2 SYGVKD come from the germline V gene. The CDR3 bases are TGTGCCATCAGTCCCGGGACTAGTACCGGGGAGCTGTTTTTT. Its protein is CAISPGTSTGELFF.